This T cell receptor beta chain was identified during a study of cytomegalovirus exposure and HLA in healthy donors. Germline assignment: CDR1 SEHNR and CDR2 FQNEAQ (reference sequence). This CDR3 is built from 15 residues. Trimming pared 5 bases from V and 2 bases from J, leaving 14 bases between. The PCR used 60 Vbeta and 13 Jbeta primers. Only in-frame clones appear in the TCRdb table, and some are missing; sequencing was by immunoSEQ multiplex PCR. The repertoire holds 90,000 to 95,000 clones, roughly 78% seen once, with 4.4% in the top ten. The genes are TRBV7-9 and TRBJ2-3; no firm D call. This TCR came from a male donor in good health and CMV-seropositive. Sequencing was performed on PBMCs. CDR3 DNA sequence: TGTGCCAGCAGCCGAGGTCGGAGAACCACAGATACGCAGTATTTT. The encoded protein is CASSRGRRTTDTQYF.